This T cell receptor beta chain was sequenced in a study of T cell responses to AZD1222 COVID-19 vaccine. Study outcomes and limitations: The donor group comprised mostly white British people and more females; the analysis possibly underestimated clonal diversity. It was only after the peak T cell response that any repertoires were sampled. Nearly half of spike-specific TCRs reportedly target variant regions that are unmutated in the B.1.351 and B.1.1.7 variants. The span of vaccine-associated CD4 TCRs extended across spike, with dominance at 160-218 and 743-854.

This CDR3 has 15 residues. Germline loops: CDR1 SGHRS, CDR2 YFSETQ. The V gene lost 0 bases and the J gene lost 1 base, with 10 bases spanning the gap. Data came from immunoSEQ multiplex PCR; TCRdb stores just in-frame clones and leaves some out. The data hold some 140,000 clones, with roughly 82% observed a single time. Comment on this clone: The antigen remains undetermined.

This clonotype originated in an adult in good health. The rearrangement links TRBV5-1 to TRBJ1-1; D gene unclear. The sequencing here drew on peripheral blood, taken on day 0 of AZD1222 vaccination. The CDR3: CASSLVPNENTEAFF. CDR3 DNA: TGCGCCAGCAGCTTGGTGCCCAATGAGAACACTGAAGCTTTCTTT.